What follows are 9 T cell receptor beta chains derived from one specimen sequenced in a study of T-cell reconstitution after alpha-beta-depleted transplantation in children. Library preparation (for TCRbeta) was performed with unique molecular identifiers. TCRdb passed the PCR reads through MiXCR, listing each CDR3 protein once. Counted here are 350,000 to 450,000 distinct CDR3 sequences, over 20% occurring once; the ten biggest clones make up less than 4.5%. The sample in question was PBMCs from the stem cell graft donor, obtained from the stem cell graft. All receptors derive from a human donor who donated a stem cell graft to a child with acute myeloid leukemia.

J is TRBJ2-1 and V is TRBV4-1, with 13 nucleotides matching TRBD2. The CDR3 is made up of 16 amino acids. CDR1 is MGHRA and CDR2 is YSYEKL in the germline V gene. V was pared by 6 bases and J by 9 bases, with 11 bases of the junction left unmatched. CDR3 region: CASRSGTSGTGGEQFF. CDR3 sequence (DNA): TGCGCCAGCAGATCCGGGACTAGCGGGACCGGCGGTGAGCAGTTCTTC.

The chain is built from TRBV29-1 and TRBJ1-2; 12 nucleotides match TRBD1. V shed 3 bases and J 4 bases; nucleotides not matched to a gene: 6. The CDR3 length is 15 residues. CDR1 and CDR2 (germline): SQVTM, ANQGSEA. The CDR3 nucleotides read TGCAGCGTTGAGGGACAGGGGGCCTATAGCTATGGCTACACCTTC. Its protein is CSVEGQGAYSYGYTF. Full variable domain (remainder filled in from reference TRBV29-1 and TRBJ1-2): SAVISQKPSRDICQRGTSLTIQCQVDSQVTMMFWYRQQPGQSLTLIATANQGSEATYESGFVIDKFPISRPNLTFSTLTVSNMSPEDSSIYLCSVEGQGAYSYGYTFGSGTRLTVV.

This sequence joins TRBV18 and TRBJ2-7; no clear D gene. The germline V and J ends were trimmed by 5 bases and 0 bases, with 14 bases remaining between them. The CDR3 is 15 residues long. Per germline, CDR1 KGHSH and CDR2 LQKENI. The CDR3 spells CASSSATESSYEQYF. CDR3 sequence (DNA): TGTGCCAGCTCAAGTGCCACAGAGAGCTCCTACGAGCAGTACTTC.

V is TRBV7-3 and J is TRBJ1-1; 10 bases map to TRBD1. Germline loops: CDR1 SGHTA, CDR2 FQGTGA. With V trimmed by 5 bases and J by 3 bases, 3 bases remained unmatched. The CDR3 sequence is 14 residues long. The CDR3 region is CASSADRGDTEAFF. CDR3 DNA: TGTGCCAGCAGCGCGGACAGGGGGGACACTGAAGCTTTCTTT.

The chain joins TRBV29-1 to TRBJ2-7; 8 bases match TRBD2. J gave up 5 bases and V 1 base, and 10 bases lay outside the gene matches. From germline, CDR1 is SQVTM and CDR2 ANQGSEA. This CDR3 comprises 15 residues. The CDR3 is CSVEGAGGSIDEQYF. For the CDR3, the DNA is TGCAGCGTTGAAGGGGCGGGAGGATCAATAGACGAGCAGTACTTC.

There are a few counts of this clonotype. CDR3 sequence reads: CASISSVSYNEQFF. The CDR3 nucleotides read TGTGCCAGCATTAGTAGCGTGTCCTACAATGAGCAGTTCTTC. The genes are TRBV28 and TRBJ2-1, with a weak D call TRBD2 (5 bases). The V end lost 7 bases, the J end lost 1 base, and 11 bases lay between the germline ends. This CDR3 is 14 amino acids long. Per germline, CDR1 MDHEN and CDR2 SYDVKM.

This clonotype was picked up many times. V usage is TRBV28 and J usage is TRBJ2-4; no clear D. The V gene's germline CDR1 is MDHEN and CDR2 SYDVKM. The CDR3 totals 11 residues. V was shortened by 6 bases and J by 8 bases, with 8 bases between the two germline ends. CDR3 in DNA: TGTGCCAGCAGCACCCAACACATTCAGTACTTC. Its translation: CASSTQHIQYF. Full variable domain (missing parts from reference TRBV28 and TRBJ2-4): DVKVTQSSRYLVKRTGEKVFLECVQDMDHENMFWYRQDPGLGLRLIYFSYDVKMKEKGDIPEGYSVSREKKERFSLILESASTNQTSMYLCASSTQHIQYFGAGTRLSVL.

The V call is TRBV15, the J call TRBJ2-2, with 7 bases identical to TRBD1. Germline V gene lookup returns CDR1 LNHNV and CDR2 YYDKDF (reference sequence). This CDR3 is 14 amino acids long. Germline trimming cut 1 base from V and 8 bases from J; bases unmatched to any gene: 4. CDR3 amino acids: CATSRVLGQGELFF. DNA for the CDR3: TGTGCCACCAGCAGAGTTTTGGGACAGGGGGAGCTGTTTTTT.

V usage is TRBV28 and J usage is TRBJ2-2; D gene uncertain. Germline CDR1 is MDHEN and CDR2 is SYDVKM. Trimming took off 4 bases at V and 4 bases at J, with 13 bases between the two ends. The CDR3 consists of 15 residues. The CDR3 region is CASSSLTRGTGELFF. The CDR3 DNA reads as TGTGCCAGCAGTTCCCTGACCCGTGGCACCGGGGAGCTGTTTTTT. Variable domain in full (rest from reference TRBV28 and TRBJ2-2): DVKVTQSSRYLVKRTGEKVFLECVQDMDHENMFWYRQDPGLGLRLIYFSYDVKMKEKGDIPEGYSVSREKKERFSLILESASTNQTSMYLCASSSLTRGTGELFFGEGSRLTVL.